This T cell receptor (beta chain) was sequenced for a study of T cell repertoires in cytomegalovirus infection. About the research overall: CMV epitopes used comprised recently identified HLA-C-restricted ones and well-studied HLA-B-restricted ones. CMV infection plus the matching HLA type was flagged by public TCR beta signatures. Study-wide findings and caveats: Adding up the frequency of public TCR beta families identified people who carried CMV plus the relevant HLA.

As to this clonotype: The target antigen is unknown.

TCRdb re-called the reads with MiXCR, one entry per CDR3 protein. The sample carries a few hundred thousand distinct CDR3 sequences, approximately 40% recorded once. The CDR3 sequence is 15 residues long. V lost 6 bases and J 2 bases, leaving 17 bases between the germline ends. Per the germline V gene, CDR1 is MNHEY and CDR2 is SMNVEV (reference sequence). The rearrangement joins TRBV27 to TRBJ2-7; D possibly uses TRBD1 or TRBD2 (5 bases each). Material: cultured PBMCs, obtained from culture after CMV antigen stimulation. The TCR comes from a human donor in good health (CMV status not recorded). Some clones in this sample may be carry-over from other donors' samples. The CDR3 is CASRLRGAATYEQYF. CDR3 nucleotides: TGTGCCAGCAGATTACGGGGCGCAGCGACCTACGAGCAGTACTTC.